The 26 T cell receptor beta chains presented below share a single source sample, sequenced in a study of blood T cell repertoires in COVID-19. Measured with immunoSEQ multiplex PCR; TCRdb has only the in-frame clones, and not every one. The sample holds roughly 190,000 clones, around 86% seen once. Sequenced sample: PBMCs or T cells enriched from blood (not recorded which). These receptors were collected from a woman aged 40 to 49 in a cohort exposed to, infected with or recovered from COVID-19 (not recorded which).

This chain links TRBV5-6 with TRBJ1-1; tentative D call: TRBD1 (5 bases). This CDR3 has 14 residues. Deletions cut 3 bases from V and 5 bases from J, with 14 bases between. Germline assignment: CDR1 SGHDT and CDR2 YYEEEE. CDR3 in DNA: TGTGCCAGCAGCTATGGGACTGGGGGGACTGAAGCTTTCTTT. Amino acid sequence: CASSYGTGGTEAFF. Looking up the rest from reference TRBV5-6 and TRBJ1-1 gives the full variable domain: DAGVTQSPTHLIKTRGQQVTLRCSPKSGHDTVSWYQQALGQGPQFIFQYYEEEERQRGNFPDRFSGHQFPNYSSELNVNALLLGDSALYLCASSYGTGGTEAFFGQGTRLTVV.

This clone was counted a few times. The DNA of the CDR3 is TGTGCCAGCAGCCCTACAGGACTAGCGCCCGGGGAGCTGTTTTTT. This codes for CASSPTGLAPGELFF. The rearrangement uses TRBV7-7 and TRBJ2-2; 9 bases are shared with TRBD2. Unmatched junction bases numbered 7, after V lost 5 bases and J lost 6 bases. CDR3 length equals 15 residues. Germline V gene data show CDR1 as SSHAT and CDR2 as FNYEAQ (reference sequence).

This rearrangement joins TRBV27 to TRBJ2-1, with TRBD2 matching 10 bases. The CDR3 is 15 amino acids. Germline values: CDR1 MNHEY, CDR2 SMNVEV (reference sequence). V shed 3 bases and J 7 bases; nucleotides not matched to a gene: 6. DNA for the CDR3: TGTGCCAGCAGTTTCTTTCTAGCGGGGGAAAATGAGCAGTTCTTC. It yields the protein CASSFFLAGENEQFF.

This CDR3 reads CASSRTGTGYTGELFF. The CDR3 DNA sequence: TGTGCCAGCAGCAGAACCGGGACAGGCTACACCGGGGAGCTGTTTTTT. The J gene is TRBJ2-2, the V gene TRBV5-6, with 8 bases matching TRBD1. CDR1 and CDR2 from the germline V gene are SGHDT and YYEEEE. The CDR3 extends over 16 amino acids. V gave up 4 bases and J gave up 3 bases; unmatched junction bases: 8.

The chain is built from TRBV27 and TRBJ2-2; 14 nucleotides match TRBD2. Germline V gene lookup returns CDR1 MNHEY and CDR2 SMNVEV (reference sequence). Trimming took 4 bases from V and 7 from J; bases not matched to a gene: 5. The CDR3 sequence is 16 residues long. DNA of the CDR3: TGTGCCAGCAGTTCGACTAGCGGGGGGGTGGACGGGGAGCTGTTTTTT. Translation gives CASSSTSGGVDGELFF.

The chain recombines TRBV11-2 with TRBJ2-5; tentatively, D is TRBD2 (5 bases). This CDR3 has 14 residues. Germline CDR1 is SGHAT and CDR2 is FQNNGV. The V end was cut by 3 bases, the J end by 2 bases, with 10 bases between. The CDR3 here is CASSFHPGQETQYF. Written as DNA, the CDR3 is TGTGCCAGCAGCTTCCACCCGGGGCAAGAGACCCAGTACTTC.

The CDR3 DNA is TGTGCCAGCAGCCAGGACAGGGGTTCCTACGAGCAGTACTTC. It codes for CASSQDRGSYEQYF. This sequence joins TRBV14 and TRBJ2-7; 9 bases agree with TRBD1. Germline loops: CDR1 SGHDN, CDR2 FVKESK. Trimming cost V 3 bases and J 1 base; bases outside gene matches: 1. CDR3 length: 14 residues.

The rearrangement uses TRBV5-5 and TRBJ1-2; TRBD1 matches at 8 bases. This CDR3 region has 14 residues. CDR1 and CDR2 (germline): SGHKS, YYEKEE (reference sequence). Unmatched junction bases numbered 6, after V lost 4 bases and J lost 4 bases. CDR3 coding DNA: TGTGCCAGCAGCCTTGGACAGGGATTCTATGGCTACACCTTC. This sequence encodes CASSLGQGFYGYTF. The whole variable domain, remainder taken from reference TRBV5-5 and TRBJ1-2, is DAGVTQSPTHLIKTRGQQVTLRCSPISGHKSVSWYQQVLGQGPQFIFQYYEKEERGRGNFPDRFSARQFPNYSSELNVNALLLGDSALYLCASSLGQGFYGYTFGSGTRLTVV.

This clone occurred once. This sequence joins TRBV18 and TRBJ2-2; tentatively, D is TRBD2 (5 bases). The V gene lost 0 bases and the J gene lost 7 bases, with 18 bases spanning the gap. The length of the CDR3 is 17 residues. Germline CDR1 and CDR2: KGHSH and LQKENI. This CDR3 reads CASSPPNGVGLDGELFF. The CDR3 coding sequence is TGTGCCAGCTCACCACCTAACGGGGTTGGGCTGGACGGGGAGCTGTTTTTT.

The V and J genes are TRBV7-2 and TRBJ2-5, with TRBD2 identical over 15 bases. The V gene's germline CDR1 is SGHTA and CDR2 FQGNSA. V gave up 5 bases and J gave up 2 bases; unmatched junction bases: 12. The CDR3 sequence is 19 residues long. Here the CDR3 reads CASSPLPGTSGRIQETQYF. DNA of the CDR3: TGTGCCAGCAGCCCTCTTCCCGGGACTAGCGGGAGGATTCAAGAGACCCAGTACTTC.

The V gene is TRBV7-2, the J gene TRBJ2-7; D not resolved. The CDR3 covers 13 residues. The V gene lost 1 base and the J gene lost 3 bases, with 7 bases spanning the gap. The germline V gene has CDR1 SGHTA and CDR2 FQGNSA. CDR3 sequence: CASSLVSNYEQYF. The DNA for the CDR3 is TGTGCCAGCAGCTTAGTGTCTAACTACGAGCAGTACTTC.

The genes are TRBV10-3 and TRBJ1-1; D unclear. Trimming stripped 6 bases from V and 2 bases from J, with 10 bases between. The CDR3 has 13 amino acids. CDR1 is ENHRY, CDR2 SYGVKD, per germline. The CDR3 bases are TGTGCCATCAGCCTAGGAACAAACACTGAAGCTTTCTTT. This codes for CAISLGTNTEAFF.

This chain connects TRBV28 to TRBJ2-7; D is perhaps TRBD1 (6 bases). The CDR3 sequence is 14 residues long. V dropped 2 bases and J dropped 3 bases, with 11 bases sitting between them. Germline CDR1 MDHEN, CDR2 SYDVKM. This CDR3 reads CASSLSARGYEQYF. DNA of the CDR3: TGTGCCAGCAGTTTAAGCGCCAGGGGCTACGAGCAGTACTTC. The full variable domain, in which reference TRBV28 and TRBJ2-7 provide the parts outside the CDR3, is DVKVTQSSRYLVKRTGEKVFLECVQDMDHENMFWYRQDPGLGLRLIYFSYDVKMKEKGDIPEGYSVSREKKERFSLILESASTNQTSMYLCASSLSARGYEQYFGPGTRLTVT.

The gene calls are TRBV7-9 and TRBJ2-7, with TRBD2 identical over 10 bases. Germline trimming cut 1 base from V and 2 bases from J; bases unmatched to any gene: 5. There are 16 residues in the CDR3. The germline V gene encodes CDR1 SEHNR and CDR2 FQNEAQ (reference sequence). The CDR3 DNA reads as TGTGCCAGCAGCTTAGACAGCGGGAGGGCGGCCTACGAGCAGTACTTC. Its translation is CASSLDSGRAAYEQYF.

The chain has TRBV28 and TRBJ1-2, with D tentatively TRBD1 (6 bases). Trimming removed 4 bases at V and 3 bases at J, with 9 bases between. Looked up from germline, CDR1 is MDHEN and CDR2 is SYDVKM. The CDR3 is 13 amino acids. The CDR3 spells CASSSWTDYGYTF. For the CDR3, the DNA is TGTGCCAGCAGTTCGTGGACAGACTATGGCTACACCTTC.

In nucleotides, the CDR3 is TGTGCCAGCAGCCAAACAACTAATGAAAAACTGTTTTTT. Residues: CASSQTTNEKLFF. The chain combines TRBV5-6 with TRBJ1-4; D is unresolved. CDR1 SGHDT and CDR2 YYEEEE come from the germline V gene. The CDR3 is made up of 13 amino acids. V was shortened by 4 bases and J by 0 bases, with 4 bases between the two germline ends.

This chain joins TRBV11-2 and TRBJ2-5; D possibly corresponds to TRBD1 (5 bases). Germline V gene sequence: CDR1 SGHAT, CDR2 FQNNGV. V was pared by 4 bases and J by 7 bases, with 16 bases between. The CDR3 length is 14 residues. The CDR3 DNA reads TGTGCCAGCAGCTCCCCGACAGCCCGGTGGACCCAGTACTTC. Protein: CASSSPTARWTQYF. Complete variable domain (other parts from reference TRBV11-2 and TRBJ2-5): EAGVAQSPRYKIIEKRQSVAFWCNPISGHATLYWYQQILGQGPKLLIQFQNNGVVDDSQLPKDRFSAERLKGVDSTLKIQPAKLEDSAVYLCASSSPTARWTQYFGPGTRLLVL.

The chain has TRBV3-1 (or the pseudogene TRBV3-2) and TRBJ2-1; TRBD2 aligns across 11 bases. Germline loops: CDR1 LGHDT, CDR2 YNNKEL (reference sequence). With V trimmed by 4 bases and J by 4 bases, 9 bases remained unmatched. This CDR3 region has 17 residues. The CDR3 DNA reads TGTGCCAGCAGCCGCCTACTAGCGGGAGATTTTTACAATGAGCAGTTCTTC. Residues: CASSRLLAGDFYNEQFF.

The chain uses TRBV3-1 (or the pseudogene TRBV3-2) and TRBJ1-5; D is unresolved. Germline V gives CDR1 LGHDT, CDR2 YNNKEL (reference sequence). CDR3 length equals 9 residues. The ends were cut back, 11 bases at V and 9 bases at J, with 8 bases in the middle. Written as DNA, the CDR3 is TGTGCCCCGGGTCGGCCCCAGCATTTT. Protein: CAPGRPQHF.

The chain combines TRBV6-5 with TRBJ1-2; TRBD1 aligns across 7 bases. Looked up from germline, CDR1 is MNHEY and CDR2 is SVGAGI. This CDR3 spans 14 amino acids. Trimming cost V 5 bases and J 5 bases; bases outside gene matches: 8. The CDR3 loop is CASSPGDRVYGYTF. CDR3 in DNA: TGTGCCAGCAGTCCTGGGGACAGAGTTTATGGCTACACCTTC.

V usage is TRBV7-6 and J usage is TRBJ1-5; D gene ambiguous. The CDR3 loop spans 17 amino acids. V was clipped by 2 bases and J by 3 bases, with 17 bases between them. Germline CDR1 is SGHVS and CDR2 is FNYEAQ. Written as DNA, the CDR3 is TGTGCCAGCAGCTTATACCGGCAGACTAGCGCCAATCAGCCCCAGCATTTT. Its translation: CASSLYRQTSANQPQHF.

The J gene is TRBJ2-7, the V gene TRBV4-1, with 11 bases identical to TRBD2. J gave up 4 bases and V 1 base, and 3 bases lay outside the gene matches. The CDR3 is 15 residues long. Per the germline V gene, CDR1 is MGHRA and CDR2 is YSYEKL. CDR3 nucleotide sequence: TGCGCCAGCAGCCAAGTGGCTAGCGGGAGGTACGAGCAGTACTTC. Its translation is CASSQVASGRYEQYF.

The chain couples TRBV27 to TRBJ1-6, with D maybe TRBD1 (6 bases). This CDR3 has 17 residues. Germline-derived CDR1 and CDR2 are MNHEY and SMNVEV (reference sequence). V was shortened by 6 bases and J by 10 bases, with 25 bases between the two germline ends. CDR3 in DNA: TGTGCCAGCAGCCTGCATGGGCGGGGGCGCCTTGGGTCACCCCTCCACTTT. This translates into CASSLHGRGRLGSPLHF.

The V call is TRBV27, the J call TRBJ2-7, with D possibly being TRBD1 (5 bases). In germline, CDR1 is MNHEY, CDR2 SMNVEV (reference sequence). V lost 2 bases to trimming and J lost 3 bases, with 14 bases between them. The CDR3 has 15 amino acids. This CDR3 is CASSLGWGRVYEQYF. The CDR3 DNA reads TGTGCCAGCAGTTTAGGGTGGGGCAGGGTCTACGAGCAGTACTTC.

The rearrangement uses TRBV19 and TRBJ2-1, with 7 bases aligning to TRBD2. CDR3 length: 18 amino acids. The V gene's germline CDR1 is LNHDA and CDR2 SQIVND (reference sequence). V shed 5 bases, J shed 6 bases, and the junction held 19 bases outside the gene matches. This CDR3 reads CASSSHPQETSPFNEQFF. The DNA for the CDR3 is TGTGCCAGTAGTTCCCACCCTCAGGAGACTAGCCCTTTCAATGAGCAGTTCTTC.

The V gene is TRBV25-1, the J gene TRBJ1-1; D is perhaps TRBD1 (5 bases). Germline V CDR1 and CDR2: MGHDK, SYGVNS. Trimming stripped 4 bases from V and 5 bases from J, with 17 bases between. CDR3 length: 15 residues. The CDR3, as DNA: TGTGCCAGCAGTGCCGAAGCAGGGTGGAAAACTGAAGCTTTCTTT. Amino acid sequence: CASSAEAGWKTEAFF.